The rows below give T cell receptor beta chains drawn from one sample of a study of shared clonotypes between healthy human individuals. Method: immunoSEQ multiplex PCR; TCRdb's copy keeps in-frame clones and lacks some. The profile shows about 1 million clones, about 75% of them singletons. Sequences were obtained from memory CD4+ T cells sorted from blood. Receptors originate from a man aged 18 to 35 in good health. Both conserved end residues are part of each CDR3. Fields, in order: J gene, V gene, clone size, CDR3 length, D gene, CDR3 DNA, CDR3 protein. The D gene is left open where the match is weak. Not all rows give a size; the values are once, few, many and, for expanded clones, a class.

TRBJ1-2	TRBV6-1	NA	15	NA	TGTGCCAGCAGTGAAGTAGTAGGGGTGTCCTATGGCTACACCTTC	CASSEVVGVSYGYTF
TRBJ2-5	TRBV2	NA	10	NA	TGTGCCAGCCGACTAGAGACCCAGTACTTC	CASRLETQYF
TRBJ1-2	TRBV27	NA	13	TRBD1	TGTGCCAGCAGGGATAGGACAGGGTATGGCTACACCTTC	CASRDRTGYGYTF
TRBJ2-5	TRBV5-6	NA	14	TRBD1	TGTGCCAGCAGCGGAACAGGGGGCGCGGAGACCCAGTACTTC	CASSGTGGAETQYF
TRBJ2-7	TRBV6-5	once	14	NA	TGTGCCAGCAGTCACCAGTGGGGGCGCTCCGAGCAGTACTTC	CASSHQWGRSEQYF
TRBJ2-7	TRBV5-1	NA	15	TRBD2	TGCGCCAGCAGCCGAGATTTTAGGGAGGGGTACGAGCAGTACTTC	CASSRDFREGYEQYF
TRBJ1-3	TRBV19	NA	13	NA	TGTGCCAGTAGTTTGGCCTCTGGAAACACCATATATTTT	CASSLASGNTIYF
TRBJ1-1	TRBV19	once	16	TRBD1	TGTGCCAGTAGAGACAGGGTCTTTCGGCTGAACACTGAAGCTTTCTTT	CASRDRVFRLNTEAFF
TRBJ2-3	TRBV5-1	NA	17	TRBD2	TGCGCCAGCAGCCACAGCGAGGCGGGAGGGTCAACAGATACGCAGTATTTT	CASSHSEAGGSTDTQYF
TRBJ2-1	TRBV5-1	NA	18	NA	TGCGCCAGCAGCTTGGGCCCACTAGACTCGAGGTCCTACAATGAGCAGTTCTTC	CASSLGPLDSRSYNEQFF
TRBJ1-2	TRBV5-6	NA	15	TRBD1	TGTGCCAGCAGCCCTACAGGGGTGGGACGGTATGGCTACACCTTC	CASSPTGVGRYGYTF
TRBJ1-1	TRBV6-5	once	12	TRBD1	TGTGCCAGCAGTTCCCCAGGGGGCCAAGCTTTCTTT	CASSSPGGQAFF
TRBJ2-1	TRBV7-7	NA	15	TRBD1	TGTGCTAGCAGCCCAGGGGACAGGGGAAACAATGAGCAGTTCTTC	CASSPGDRGNNEQFF
TRBJ2-2	TRBV15	many	16	TRBD1	TGTGCCACCAGCAGACTGGACAGGGCGAACACCGGGGAGCTGTTTTTT	CATSRLDRANTGELFF
TRBJ2-7	TRBV2	NA	13	NA	TGTGCCAGCAATGCGGGGCTTTGGGACGAGCAGTACTTC	CASNAGLWDEQYF
TRBJ2-1	TRBV9	many	14	TRBD2	TGTGCCAGCAGCGTAAGCGGGAGCTACAATGAGCAGTTCTTC	CASSVSGSYNEQFF
TRBJ2-6	TRBV5-4	NA	16	NA	TGTGCCAGCAGCCGGTCGGGGGTCACTGGGGCCAACGTCCTGACTTTC	CASSRSGVTGANVLTF
TRBJ1-5	TRBV5-8	NA	15	NA	TGTGCCAGCAGCTTGGTTACTGGGCGGAATCAGCCCCAGCATTTT	CASSLVTGRNQPQHF
TRBJ2-3	TRBV5-1	NA	15	NA	TGCGCCAGCAGCTCCTCAGAAAACTCTGGAGATACGCAGTATTTT	CASSSSENSGDTQYF
TRBJ1-1	TRBV19	many	15	NA	TGTGCCAGTAGCTTAGAAGGGTCCTGGAACACTGAAGCTTTCTTT	CASSLEGSWNTEAFF
TRBJ1-2	TRBV5-6	NA	14	NA	TGTGCCAGCAGCTTGAGGTACAGGGATTATGGCTACACCTTC	CASSLRYRDYGYTF
TRBJ2-3	TRBV4-3	NA	13	NA	TGCGCCAGTCGGGCGCGAGGCACAGATACGCAGTATTTT	CASRARGTDTQYF
TRBJ2-2	TRBV10-3	few	12	NA	TGTGCCATCAGTGACTCCACCGGGGAGCTGTTTTTT	CAISDSTGELFF
TRBJ2-2	TRBV18	NA	17	TRBD1	TGTGCCAGCTCACCACCGACAGGGGGCGAGAGCACCGGGGAGCTGTTTTTT	CASSPPTGGESTGELFF
TRBJ2-3	TRBV9	NA	16	TRBD2	TGTGCCAGCAGCGTAGGGCCTAGCGGGGTCACAGATACGCAGTATTTT	CASSVGPSGVTDTQYF
TRBJ2-6	TRBV6-1	NA	15	NA	TGTGCCAGCAGTAGGACAGCCTCTGGGGCCAACGTCCTGACTTTC	CASSRTASGANVLTF
TRBJ1-2	TRBV2	NA	13	NA	TGTGCCAGCAAGTACGGGGCTGAATATGGCTACACCTTC	CASKYGAEYGYTF
TRBJ2-1	TRBV9	few	15	NA	TGTGCCAGCAGCGTAGTTGGACAGAGCTACAATGAGCAGTTCTTC	CASSVVGQSYNEQFF
TRBJ2-5	TRBV30	NA	12	NA	TGTGCCTGGACACAAAACCAAGAGACCCAGTACTTC	CAWTQNQETQYF
TRBJ2-1	TRBV7-2	NA	14	TRBD2	TGTGCCAGCAGCTTCGGTAGCGGGGTTTCTGAGCAGTTCTTC	CASSFGSGVSEQFF
TRBJ1-2	TRBV10-3	once	15	NA	TGTGCCATCAGCGCTCTCCAAGGCGGGGGTAATGGCTACACCTTC	CAISALQGGGNGYTF
TRBJ1-1	TRBV18	many	16	NA	TGTGCCAGCTCACCTATGGTAGGGGCGAGGAACACTGAAGCTTTCTTT	CASSPMVGARNTEAFF